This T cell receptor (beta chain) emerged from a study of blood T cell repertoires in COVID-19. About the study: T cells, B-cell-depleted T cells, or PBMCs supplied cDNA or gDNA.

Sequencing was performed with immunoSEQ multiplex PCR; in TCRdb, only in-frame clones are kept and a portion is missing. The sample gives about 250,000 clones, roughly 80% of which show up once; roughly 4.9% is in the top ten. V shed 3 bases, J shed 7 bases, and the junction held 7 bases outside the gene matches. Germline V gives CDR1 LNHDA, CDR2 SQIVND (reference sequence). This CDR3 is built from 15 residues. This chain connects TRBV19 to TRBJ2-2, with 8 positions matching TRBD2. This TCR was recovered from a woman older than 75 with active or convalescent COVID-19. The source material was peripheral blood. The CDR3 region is CASSIVPGGIGELFF. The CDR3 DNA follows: TGTGCCAGTAGTATTGTTCCGGGAGGGATCGGGGAGCTGTTTTTT.